This TCR beta chain was identified in a study of blood T cell repertoires in COVID-19. At the level of the study: Sample material is recorded as cDNA or gDNA derived from T cells, B-cell-depleted T cells, or PBMCs.

Only in-frame clones appear in the TCRdb table, and some are missing; sequencing was by immunoSEQ multiplex PCR. Altogether over 60,000 clones are present, about four fifths being singletons, with the ten largest covering about 12%. In germline, CDR1 is MNHEY, CDR2 SMNVEV (reference sequence). CDR3 length: 15 residues. V trimming: 3 bases; J trimming: 6 bases; junction bases outside the gene matches: 10. The sequence derives from a human donor in a cohort sampled during active COVID-19. The chain uses TRBV27 and TRBJ1-2; the match to TRBD1 covers 7 bases. Source material: peripheral blood. CDR3 DNA sequence: TGTGCCAGCAGTTTTCGAGACAGGGCTCGAAATGGCTACACCTTC. This encodes CASSFRDRARNGYTF.